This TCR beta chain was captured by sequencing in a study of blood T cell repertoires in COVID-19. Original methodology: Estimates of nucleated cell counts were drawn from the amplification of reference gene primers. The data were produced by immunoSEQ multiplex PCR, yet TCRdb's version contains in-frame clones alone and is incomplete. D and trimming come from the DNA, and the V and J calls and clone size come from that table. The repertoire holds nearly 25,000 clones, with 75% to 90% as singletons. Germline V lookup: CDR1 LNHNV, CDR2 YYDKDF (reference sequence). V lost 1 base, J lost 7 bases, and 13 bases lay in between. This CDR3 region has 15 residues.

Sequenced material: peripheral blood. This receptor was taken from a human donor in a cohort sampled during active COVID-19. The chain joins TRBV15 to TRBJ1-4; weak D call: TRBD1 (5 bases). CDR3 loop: CATSRAGQGTEKLFF. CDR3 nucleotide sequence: TGTGCCACCAGCAGAGCAGGGCAGGGAACTGAAAAACTGTTTTTT.